This is a list of T cell receptor beta chains from one sample in a study of blood T cell repertoires in COVID-19. The protocol was immunoSEQ multiplex PCR, while the TCRdb copy is restricted to in-frame clones and leaves out a portion. The sample consists of about 260,000 clones, over 75% of them appearing once. Sequenced: peripheral blood. Source of these receptors: a human donor in a cohort sampled during active COVID-19. Both conserved end residues are part of each CDR3. D genes are given only for firm matches. The listing skips clone size in some rows; elsewhere it reads once, few, many or a size class.

V	J	size	D	CDR3	DNA
TRBV13	TRBJ2-7	.	.	CASSPFPSSYEQYF	TGTGCCAGCAGCCCCTTCCCCAGCTCCTACGAGCAGTACTTC
TRBV4-1	TRBJ2-1	.	TRBD2	CASSQPPQLAGSYNEQFF	TGCGCCAGCAGCCAGCCTCCCCAACTAGCGGGATCTTACAATGAGCAGTTCTTC
TRBV6-1	TRBJ1-5	.	.	CASSARGGISNQPQHF	TGTGCCAGCAGTGCAAGAGGGGGAATTAGCAATCAGCCCCAGCATTTT
TRBV19	TRBJ2-7	.	.	CASSTPASSYEQYF	TGTGCCAGTAGTACCCCAGCGAGCTCCTACGAGCAGTACTTC
TRBV12-5	TRBJ1-3	.	.	CASGLVQGISGNTIYF	TGTGCTAGTGGTTTGGTACAGGGAATCTCTGGAAACACCATATATTTT
TRBV9	TRBJ2-3	.	.	CASSPGGGGTSTDTQYF	TGTGCCAGCAGCCCCGGGGGCGGGGGAACTAGCACAGATACGCAGTATTTT
TRBV6-5	TRBJ2-4	.	TRBD1	CASSYSGQGAKNIQYF	TGTGCCAGCAGTTACTCGGGACAGGGGGCCAAAAACATTCAGTACTTC
TRBV7-2	TRBJ2-7	once	TRBD2	CASSGLAGVDYEQYF	TGTGCCAGCAGCGGGCTAGCGGGGGTCGACTACGAGCAGTACTTC
TRBV28	TRBJ2-7	.	TRBD2	CASSFLRLAGRGEEEQYF	TGTGCCAGCAGTTTCTTAAGACTAGCGGGAAGAGGTGAGGAGGAGCAGTACTTC
TRBV27	TRBJ1-6	.	TRBD1	CASSWTGLSMSLHF	TGTGCCAGCAGTTGGACAGGCCTTTCTATGTCCCTCCACTTT
TRBV4-3	TRBJ1-1	.	.	CASSQDLRANTEAFF	TGCGCCAGCAGCCAAGATCTGAGAGCGAACACTGAAGCTTTCTTT
TRBV4-3	TRBJ1-2	.	.	CASSQPTSRGSYGYTF	TGCGCCAGCAGCCAACCTACCTCAAGGGGTTCCTATGGCTACACCTTC
TRBV7-9	TRBJ2-7	.	.	CAGLGGSYEQYF	TGTGCCGGTCTGGGGGGCTCCTACGAGCAGTACTTC
TRBV4-2	TRBJ1-1	.	.	CASSPRRGGETEAFF	TGTGCCAGCAGCCCGAGGAGGGGGGGTGAGACTGAAGCTTTCTTT
TRBV6-2/TRBV6-3	TRBJ1-1	.	TRBD1	CASSRTGSLGTEAFF	TGTGCCAGCAGTCGGACAGGGAGTTTGGGCACTGAAGCTTTCTTT
TRBV27	TRBJ2-7	.	TRBD1	CASSTRDRAYEQYF	TGTGCCAGCAGTACTCGGGACAGGGCTTACGAGCAGTACTTC
TRBV4-3	TRBJ2-7	.	.	CASSPGQNDEQYF	TGCGCCAGCAGCCCCGGACAAAACGACGAGCAGTACTTC
TRBV23-1	TRBJ1-3	.	TRBD1	CARRTGDKTGSGNTIYF	TGCGCCAGACGGACAGGGGATAAGACCGGCTCTGGAAACACCATATATTTT
TRBV4-1	TRBJ2-7	.	TRBD1	CASSQELGQGGEQYF	TGCGCCAGCAGCCAAGAACTGGGACAGGGTGGCGAGCAGTACTTC
TRBV7-9	TRBJ1-3	.	TRBD1	CASSYRDSSGNTIYF	TGTGCCAGCAGCTACAGGGACAGCTCTGGAAACACCATATATTTT
TRBV9	TRBJ2-1	.	TRBD1	CASSFIGQGVLYNEQFF	TGTGCCAGCAGCTTTATAGGACAGGGTGTACTCTACAATGAGCAGTTCTTC
TRBV6-5	TRBJ1-1	.	.	CASSSGLYTEAFF	TGTGCCAGCAGTTCGGGACTGTACACTGAAGCTTTCTTT
TRBV2	TRBJ2-1	.	TRBD1	CASSAQAGTEIYNEQFF	TGTGCCAGCTCCGCACAAGCCGGGACAGAAATATACAATGAGCAGTTCTTC
TRBV12-3/TRBV12-4	TRBJ2-3	.	TRBD2	CASSLLAGDTQYF	TGTGCCAGCAGTTTGCTAGCGGGAGATACGCAGTATTTT
TRBV25-1	TRBJ2-1	.	TRBD2	CASSDLETSGANNEQFF	TGTGCCAGCAGTGATTTGGAGACTAGCGGGGCTAACAATGAGCAGTTCTTC
TRBV7-2	TRBJ2-7	once	TRBD1	CASSSHRGFSYEQYF	TGTGCCAGCAGCTCGCACAGGGGGTTTTCCTACGAGCAGTACTTC
TRBV9	TRBJ1-3	.	.	CASSVDLWQGGLRSGNTIYF	TGTGCCAGCAGCGTAGATTTGTGGCAGGGAGGGCTACGCTCTGGAAACACCATATATTTT
TRBV10-3	TRBJ1-1	.	.	CAVNPGANTEAFF	TGTGCCGTTAATCCAGGGGCAAACACTGAAGCTTTCTTT
TRBV28	TRBJ2-3	.	.	CASRLIDTQYF	TGTGCCAGCAGACTAATCGATACGCAGTATTTT
TRBV7-8	TRBJ2-1	.	TRBD2	CASSFGLAGGPLYNEQFF	TGTGCCAGCAGCTTCGGACTAGCGGGAGGTCCCTTATACAATGAGCAGTTCTTC
TRBV18	TRBJ2-6	.	.	CASSPPLAGSGANVLTF	TGTGCCAGCTCACCACCTCTCGCGGGCTCTGGGGCCAACGTCCTGACTTTC
TRBV3-1/TRBV3-2	TRBJ1-2	.	.	CASSQDPRRGVGGYTF	TGTGCCAGCAGCCAAGATCCTAGAAGGGGCGTGGGGGGCTACACCTTC
TRBV4-3	TRBJ2-7	.	TRBD2	CASSQGLAGGPYEQYF	TGCGCCAGCAGCCAAGGACTGGCGGGGGGGCCTTACGAGCAGTACTTC
TRBV5-1	TRBJ2-7	once	.	CASSWTRDTNEQYF	TGCGCCAGCAGCTGGACCCGGGACACGAACGAGCAGTACTTC
TRBV19	TRBJ1-5	.	.	CASKSFSGNQPQHF	TGTGCCAGTAAGTCCTTCTCGGGCAATCAGCCCCAGCATTTT
TRBV4-3	TRBJ2-5	.	TRBD2	CASSQGVGLAGGGPQYF	TGCGCCAGCAGCCAAGGCGTAGGACTAGCGGGGGGGGGTCCCCAGTACTTC
TRBV5-6	TRBJ1-4	.	TRBD1	CASSSMDRAYGELFF	TGTGCCAGCAGCTCCATGGACAGGGCCTACGGGGAACTGTTTTTT